These 5 T cell receptor beta chains originate from one sample sequenced in a study of blood T cell repertoires in COVID-19. Here immunoSEQ multiplex PCR was the method, and the copy in TCRdb shows in-frame clones only, minus some. The sample records about 180,000 clones, 85% to 90% being singletons. The sample comprised peripheral blood. Source of these receptors: a man aged 60-69 years with COVID-19, enrolled during active disease.

This clone was picked up a small number of times. V is TRBV2 and J is TRBJ2-5; 11 bases are shared with TRBD1. The CDR3 totals 17 residues. Losses at the gene ends were 4 bases for V and 3 bases for J; bases not matched to a gene: 10. Germline CDR1 SNHLY, CDR2 FYNNEI. The CDR3 reads CASSAPSDRGLEETQYF. In DNA form, the CDR3 reads TGTGCCAGCAGTGCCCCTTCGGACAGGGGGCTAGAAGAGACCCAGTACTTC.

The rearrangement links TRBV20-1 to TRBJ2-7; possibly TRBD2 for D (6 bases). Germline CDR1 is DFQATT and CDR2 is SNEGSKA (reference sequence). The CDR3 consists of 11 residues. Trimming stripped 6 bases from V and 4 bases from J, with 10 bases between. The CDR3 region is CSAGTLYEQYF. CDR3 DNA sequence: TGCAGTGCGGGGACTTTATACGAGCAGTACTTC.

The rearrangement links TRBV5-1 to TRBJ2-1; the match to TRBD1 covers 7 bases. V shed 4 bases and J 8 bases; nucleotides not matched to a gene: 12. The CDR3 is made up of 15 amino acids. Germline V gene lookup returns CDR1 SGHRS and CDR2 YFSETQ. CDR3 loop: CASSGSGQSTDEQFF. In DNA form, the CDR3 reads TGCGCCAGCAGCGGATCGGGACAGAGTACAGATGAGCAGTTCTTC.

V gene TRBV29-1 combines with J gene TRBJ1-2; possible D gene TRBD1, 5 bases. The CDR3 is 13 amino acids. V was clipped by 7 bases and J by 0 bases, with 12 bases between them. Germline V CDR1 and CDR2: SQVTM, ANQGSEA. The DNA for the CDR3 is TGCAGCGGAACAGGAAGCCCTAACTATGGCTACACCTTC. It codes for CSGTGSPNYGYTF.

This clone was found once. This sequence joins TRBV7-8 and TRBJ1-3, with D tentatively TRBD1 (6 bases). Germline CDR1 reads SGHVS; CDR2 reads FQNEAQ. Trimming stripped 5 bases from V and 0 bases from J, with 11 bases between. The CDR3 runs to 15 residues. The CDR3 DNA reads TGTGCCAGCAGCATGGACAGTCACTCTGGAAACACCATATATTTT. This encodes CASSMDSHSGNTIYF.